Here is one TCR beta chain with its context. This entry comes from a study of blood T cell repertoires in COVID-19. Study context: Sites in the United States, Italy and Spain provided acute and convalescent COVID-19 samples. PBMCs, B-cell-depleted T cells, or T cells provided the cDNA or gDNA that made up the material.

In the authors' methods: Nucleated cell counts were estimated from reference gene primer amplification. TCRdb's copy holds only in-frame clones and misses some; the assay was immunoSEQ multiplex PCR. That table furnishes V, J and clone size, whereas the DNA furnished D and trimming. Among roughly 91,000 clones listed, 84% were seen once. The receptor's source is a man aged 65 to 79 with active or convalescent COVID-19. Sequencing was performed on peripheral blood.

The CDR3 protein is CASSATSGFSGNTIYF. The CDR3 DNA follows: TGTGCCAGCAGCGCAACGTCAGGGTTTTCTGGAAACACCATATATTTT. The chain couples TRBV9 to TRBJ1-3; D is perhaps TRBD1 (5 bases). This CDR3 is built from 16 residues. Germline CDR1 is SGDLS and CDR2 is YYNGEE. V lost 3 bases and J lost 1, with 14 bases in between. The full variable domain, rest sourced from reference TRBV9 and TRBJ1-3, is DSGVTQTPKHLITATGQRVTLRCSPRSGDLSVYWYQQSLDQGLQFLIQYYNGEERAKGNILERFSAQQFPDLHSELNLSSLELGDSALYFCASSATSGFSGNTIYFGEGSWLTVV.